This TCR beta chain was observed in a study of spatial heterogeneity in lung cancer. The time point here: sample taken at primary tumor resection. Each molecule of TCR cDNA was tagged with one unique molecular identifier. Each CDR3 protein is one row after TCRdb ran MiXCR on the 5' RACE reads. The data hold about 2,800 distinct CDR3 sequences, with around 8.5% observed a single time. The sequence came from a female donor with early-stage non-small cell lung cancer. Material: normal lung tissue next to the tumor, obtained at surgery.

CDR3 in amino acids: CASSLFRDGSYEQYF. The CDR3 bases are TGTGCCAGCAGCTTATTCCGGGACGGATCCTACGAGCAGTACTTC. J is TRBJ2-7 and V is TRBV7-9; D tentatively fits TRBD1 or TRBD2 (5 bases each). The germline V gene encodes CDR1 SEHNR and CDR2 FQNEAQ (reference sequence). The CDR3 is 15 residues long. V was cut by 2 bases and J by 1 base, with 12 bases left in between.